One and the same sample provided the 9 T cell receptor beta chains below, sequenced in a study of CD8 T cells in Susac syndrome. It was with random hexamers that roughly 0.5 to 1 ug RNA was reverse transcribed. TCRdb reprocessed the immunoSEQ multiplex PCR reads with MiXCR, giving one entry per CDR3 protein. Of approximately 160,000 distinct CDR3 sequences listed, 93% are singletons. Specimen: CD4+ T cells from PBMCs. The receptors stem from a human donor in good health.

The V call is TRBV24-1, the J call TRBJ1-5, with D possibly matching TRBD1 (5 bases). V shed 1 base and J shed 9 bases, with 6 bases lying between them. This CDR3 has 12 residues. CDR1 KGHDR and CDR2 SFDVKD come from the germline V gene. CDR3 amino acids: CATSDFRGPQHF. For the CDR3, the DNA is TGTGCCACCAGTGATTTTAGGGGGCCCCAGCATTTT.

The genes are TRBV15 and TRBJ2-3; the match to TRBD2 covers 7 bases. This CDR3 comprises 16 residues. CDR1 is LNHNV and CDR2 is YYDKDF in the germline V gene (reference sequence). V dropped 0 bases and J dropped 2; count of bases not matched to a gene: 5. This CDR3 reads CATSRDGAGYTDTQYF. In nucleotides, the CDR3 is TGTGCCACCAGCAGAGATGGAGCGGGGTACACAGATACGCAGTATTTT. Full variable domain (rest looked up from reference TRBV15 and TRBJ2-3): DAMVIQNPRYQVTQFGKPVTLSCSQTLNHNVMYWYQQKSSQAPKLLFHYYDKDFNNEADTPDNFQSRRPNTSFCFLDIRSPGLGDTAMYLCATSRDGAGYTDTQYFGPGTRLTVL.

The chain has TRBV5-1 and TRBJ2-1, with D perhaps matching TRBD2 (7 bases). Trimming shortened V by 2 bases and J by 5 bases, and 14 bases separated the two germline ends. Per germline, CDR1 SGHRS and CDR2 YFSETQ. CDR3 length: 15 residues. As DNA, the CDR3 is TGCGCCAGCAGCTTCGGGGGGCGCGGGAACAATGAGCAGTTCTTC. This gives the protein CASSFGGRGNNEQFF.

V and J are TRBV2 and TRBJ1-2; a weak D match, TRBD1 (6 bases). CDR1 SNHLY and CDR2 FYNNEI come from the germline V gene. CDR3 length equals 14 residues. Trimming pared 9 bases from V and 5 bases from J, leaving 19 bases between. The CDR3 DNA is TGTGCCAGTTGTGTCATGGGGGCGCAATATGGCTACACCTTC. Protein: CASCVMGAQYGYTF. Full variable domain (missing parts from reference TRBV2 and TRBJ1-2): EPEVTQTPSHQVTQMGQEVILRCVPISNHLYFYWYRQILGQKVEFLVSFYNNEISEKSEIFDDQFSVERPDGSNFTLKIRSTKLEDSAMYFCASCVMGAQYGYTFGSGTRLTVV.

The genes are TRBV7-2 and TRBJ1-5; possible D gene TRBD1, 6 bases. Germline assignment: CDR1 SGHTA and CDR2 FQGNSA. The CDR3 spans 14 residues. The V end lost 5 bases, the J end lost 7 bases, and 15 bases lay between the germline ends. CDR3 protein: CASSPGAGGQPQHF. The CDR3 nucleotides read TGTGCCAGCAGCCCAGGGGCGGGTGGACAGCCCCAGCATTTT.

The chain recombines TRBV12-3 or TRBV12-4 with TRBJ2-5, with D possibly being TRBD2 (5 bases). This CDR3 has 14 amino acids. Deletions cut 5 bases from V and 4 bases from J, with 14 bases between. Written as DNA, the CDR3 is TGTGCCAGCAGTCCCGACCCCGGGGTAGAGACCCAGTACTTC. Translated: CASSPDPGVETQYF.

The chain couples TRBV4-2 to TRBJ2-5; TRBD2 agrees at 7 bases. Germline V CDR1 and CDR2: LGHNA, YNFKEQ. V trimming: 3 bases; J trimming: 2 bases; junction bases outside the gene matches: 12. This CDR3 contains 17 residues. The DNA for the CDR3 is TGTGCCAGCAGCCAGGCCTACTGGCGGGGGTCACAAGAGACCCAGTACTTC. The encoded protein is CASSQAYWRGSQETQYF.

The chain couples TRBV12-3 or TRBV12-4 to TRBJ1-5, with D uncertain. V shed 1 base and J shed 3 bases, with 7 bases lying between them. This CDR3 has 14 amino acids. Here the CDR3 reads CASSLGENNQPQHF. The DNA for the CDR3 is TGTGCCAGCAGTTTAGGAGAGAACAATCAGCCCCAGCATTTT.

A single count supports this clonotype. The DNA of the CDR3 is TGTGCCAGCAGCTCCTCCGGGACAGGGGAAGGCTACACCTTC. As protein: CASSSSGTGEGYTF. The V and J genes are TRBV7-9 and TRBJ1-2; 10 positions agree with TRBD1. The CDR3 spans 14 residues. Germline-derived CDR1 and CDR2 are SEHNR and FQNEAQ (reference sequence). Losses at the gene ends were 4 bases for V and 8 bases for J; bases not matched to a gene: 7.